One sample yielded the 16 T cell receptor beta chains listed below, sequenced in a study of T cell responses to AZD1222 COVID-19 vaccine. Some clones are missing from TCRdb's copy, which holds only in-frame ones; the method was immunoSEQ multiplex PCR. This table holds approximately 100,000 clones, approximately 86% found once. The sample here was peripheral blood, taken 28 days after the second dose of the MenACWY control vaccine. These receptors were taken from an adult who received the MenACWY meningococcal vaccine as a control.

The chain uses TRBV28 and TRBJ2-3; 10 bases match TRBD2. From germline, CDR1 is MDHEN and CDR2 SYDVKM. J was trimmed by 3 bases and V by 7 bases; bases with no gene match: 16. This CDR3 contains 18 residues. CDR3 in DNA: TGTGCCAGCACCTCCCACCGGAAACTAGCGGGGTTAACAGATACGCAGTATTTT. Amino acid sequence: CASTSHRKLAGLTDTQYF.

This chain joins TRBV10-3 and TRBJ1-4, with D perhaps matching TRBD1 (5 bases). The CDR3 length is 12 residues. CDR1 and CDR2 (germline): ENHRY, SYGVKD. The ends were cut back, 1 base at V and 12 bases at J, with 9 bases in the middle. CDR3 sequence: CAISELGEQLFF. CDR3 in DNA: TGTGCCATCAGTGAGTTGGGGGAACAACTGTTTTTT.

The chain employs TRBV18 and TRBJ1-2; 7 bases are shared with TRBD1. The CDR3 extends over 15 amino acids. V gave up 3 bases and J gave up 4 bases; unmatched junction bases: 8. Germline V gene sequence: CDR1 KGHSH, CDR2 LQKENI. The CDR3 loop is CASSPGGGTAYGYTF. The CDR3 DNA sequence: TGTGCCAGCTCACCTGGGGGCGGGACAGCCTATGGCTACACCTTC. Full variable domain (rest looked up from reference TRBV18 and TRBJ1-2): NAGVMQNPRHLVRRRGQEARLRCSPMKGHSHVYWYRQLPEEGLKFMVYLQKENIIDESGMPKERFSAEFPKEGPSILRIQQVVRGDSAAYFCASSPGGGTAYGYTFGSGTRLTVV.

The rearrangement uses TRBV4-1 and TRBJ1-2, with TRBD1 matching 9 bases. The CDR3 extends over 15 amino acids. Germline V lookup: CDR1 MGHRA, CDR2 YSYEKL. With 1 base clipped from V and 7 bases from J, the junction kept 7 bases outside the gene matches. The CDR3 spells CASSQGGQGQGGYTF. CDR3 coding DNA: TGCGCCAGCAGCCAAGGCGGGCAGGGACAGGGTGGCTACACCTTC.

The CDR3 DNA reads as TGTGCCAGCAGCTTAAGTCCCGGTGGGGACTCTGAAGCTTTCTTT. Translated: CASSLSPGGDSEAFF. The rearrangement uses TRBV7-6 and TRBJ1-1; tentatively, D is TRBD1 (5 bases). Trimming stripped 2 bases from V and 6 bases from J, with 16 bases between. Germline CDR1 and CDR2: SGHVS and FNYEAQ. The CDR3 runs to 15 residues.

The CDR3 loop reads CASSFPGVAGGGQYF. The CDR3 bases are TGTGCCAGCAGCTTCCCAGGCGTAGCGGGGGGCGGGCAGTACTTC. This rearrangement joins TRBV7-2 to TRBJ2-7, with 10 nucleotides matching TRBD2. Looked up from germline, CDR1 is SGHTA and CDR2 is FQGNSA. Losses at the gene ends were 3 bases for V and 9 bases for J; bases not matched to a gene: 11. The CDR3 spans 15 residues.

For the CDR3, the DNA is TGTGCCAGCTCACCAAGGCGGTCCTACAATGAGCAGTTCTTC. Protein: CASSPRRSYNEQFF. V gene TRBV18 combines with J gene TRBJ2-1; no reliable D call. Germline CDR1 KGHSH, CDR2 LQKENI. V dropped 2 bases and J dropped 1 base, with 6 bases sitting between them. The CDR3 extends over 14 amino acids.

This chain uses TRBV6-2 or TRBV6-3 with TRBJ1-2; perhaps TRBD1 as D (5 bases). Per the germline V gene, CDR1 is MNHEY and CDR2 is SVGEGT. The V end lost 5 bases, the J end lost 0 bases, and 13 bases lay between the germline ends. The CDR3 is 15 residues long. CDR3 sequence reads: CASSRDRKPNYGYTF. In DNA, the CDR3 is TGTGCCAGCAGTCGGGACCGCAAGCCTAACTATGGCTACACCTTC.

V and J are TRBV21-1 and TRBJ1-1; the DNA was not used to check the table's D call, TRBD1. TRBV21-1 is classified as a pseudogene. The CDR3 covers 14 residues. CDR3 loop: CASSTGQGNTEAFF. CDR3 sequence (DNA): TGTGCCAGCAGCACAGGACAGGGGAACACTGAAGCTTTCTTT.

This chain's CDR3 is CASTPEGGDPYEQYF. CDR3 nucleotides: TGTGCCAGCACCCCCGAGGGAGGGGACCCCTACGAGCAGTACTTC. The rearrangement uses TRBV25-1 and TRBJ2-7; 7 nucleotides match TRBD2. The germline CDR1 and CDR2 sequences are MGHDK and SYGVNS. The CDR3 is made up of 15 amino acids. Unmatched junction bases numbered 11, after V lost 7 bases and J lost 2 bases.

The chain couples TRBV28 to TRBJ1-4, with D perhaps matching TRBD1 (5 bases). V gave up 6 bases and J gave up 8 bases, with 19 bases separating them. This CDR3 is built from 15 residues. Germline CDR1 and CDR2: MDHEN and SYDVKM. This chain's CDR3 is CASRGWGTPKEKLFF. CDR3 coding DNA: TGTGCCAGCAGGGGGTGGGGGACCCCCAAGGAAAAACTGTTTTTT.

This clone was observed a single time. The chain is built from TRBV10-3 and TRBJ2-7; perhaps TRBD1 as D (5 bases). Germline CDR1 and CDR2: ENHRY and SYGVKD. The CDR3 has 13 amino acids. The ends were cut back, 6 bases at V and 2 bases at J, with 11 bases in the middle. CDR3: CAIRTEHPYEQYF. The CDR3 nucleotides are TGTGCCATCAGGACAGAACATCCCTACGAGCAGTACTTC.

Written as DNA, the CDR3 is TGTGCCAGCAGCCCTACCCCAGGGAATAATTCACCCCTCCACTTT. Residues: CASSPTPGNNSPLHF. The gene calls are TRBV11-2 and TRBJ1-6; TRBD1 is a possible D gene (5 bases). Germline V gene sequence: CDR1 SGHAT, CDR2 FQNNGV. With 5 bases removed from V and 5 bases from J, the gap between germline ends came to 13 bases. This CDR3 has 15 residues.

The chain is built from TRBV5-1 and TRBJ2-3; D perhaps matches TRBD2 (6 bases). Trimming pared 0 bases from V and 0 bases from J, leaving 17 bases between. The CDR3 covers 18 residues. Germline values: CDR1 SGHRS, CDR2 YFSETQ. The CDR3 nucleotides read TGCGCCAGCAGCTTGGCCCCGGGGGAAAGGGCGAGCACAGATACGCAGTATTTT. This codes for CASSLAPGERASTDTQYF.

This chain joins TRBV30 and TRBJ1-2; 12 positions agree with TRBD1. V shed 8 bases and J 3 bases; nucleotides not matched to a gene: 10. Germline assignment: CDR1 GTSNPN and CDR2 SVGIG (reference sequence). The CDR3 extends over 15 amino acids. DNA for the CDR3: TGTGCCACGGGGACAGGGGGCAATGTATACTATGGCTACACCTTC. Translated: CATGTGGNVYYGYTF. Full variable domain (rest looked up from reference TRBV30 and TRBJ1-2): SQTIHQWPATLVQPVGSPLSLECTVEGTSNPNLYWYRQAAGRGLQLLFYSVGIGQISSEVPQNLSASRPQDRQFILSSKKLLLSDSGFYLCATGTGGNVYYGYTFGSGTRLTVV.

V gene TRBV29-1 combines with J gene TRBJ2-2; the D call may be TRBD1 or TRBD2 (6 bases each). CDR1 is SQVTM and CDR2 is ANQGSEA in the germline V gene. The CDR3 consists of 15 residues. The ends were cut back, 6 bases at V and 0 bases at J, with 14 bases in the middle. CDR3 residues: CSVPRGGTNTGELFF. CDR3 DNA: TGCAGCGTCCCCCGAGGGGGGACGAACACCGGGGAGCTGTTTTTT.